The text below deals with one TCR beta chain. These data originate in a study of blood T cell repertoires in COVID-19. Measured with immunoSEQ multiplex PCR; TCRdb has only the in-frame clones, and not every one. The table includes 200,000 to 250,000 clones, about 80% detected once. Two consecutive negative NP/OP PCR tests, clearance, or resolved symptoms defined Cohort 3 recovery. The V gene lost 2 bases and the J gene lost 1 base, with 15 bases spanning the gap. The CDR3 has 17 amino acids. Per germline, CDR1 SNHLY and CDR2 FYNNEI. V gene TRBV2 combines with J gene TRBJ2-4; D unresolved. This TCR was sampled from a man between 60 and 75 years old who had recovered from COVID-19. Material: PBMCs or T cells enriched from blood (not recorded which). DNA for the CDR3: TGTGCCAGCAGTGAATTTGCCTTCCTGAGGGCCAAAAACATTCAGTACTTC. Translated: CASSEFAFLRAKNIQYF.